The 26 T cell receptor beta chains given below trace back to one sample, sequenced in a study of T cells after yellow fever vaccination. TCRdb reanalysed the 5' RACE reads using MiXCR and keeps one entry per CDR3 protein. The repertoire holds about 340,000 distinct CDR3 sequences, with roughly 8.7% as singletons. Sequencing used PBMCs, obtained on the day of the first yellow fever vaccination. The receptors were sampled from a man between 18 and 35 years old who received the YFV17D yellow fever vaccine.

Regarding this clonotype: At one end the junction does not follow the germline gene, possibly because of a read error. CDR3 protein: CAISESGGGGASVLTF. CDR3 sequence (DNA): TGTGCCATCAGTGAGTCAGGAGGCGGTGGGGCCAGCGTCCTGACTTTC. This chain joins TRBV10-3 and TRBJ2-6, with D perhaps given as TRBD1 or TRBD2 (5 bases each). The CDR3 is 16 residues long. The germline V gene encodes CDR1 ENHRY and CDR2 SYGVKD.

This clonotype was recorded a few times. CDR3 bases: TGTGCCAGCAGTTACGGCGGGGGACTCTCCTACGAGCAGTACGTC. Translation gives CASSYGGGLSYEQYV. This chain joins TRBV6-5 and TRBJ2-7; TRBD2 aligns across 7 bases. Germline V lookup: CDR1 MNHEY, CDR2 SVGAGI. V shed 2 bases and J 0 bases; nucleotides not matched to a gene: 4. This CDR3 has 15 amino acids.

This clonotype has more than one count but fewer than ten. The V and J genes are TRBV4-2 and TRBJ2-3; D might be TRBD2 (6 bases). Trimming removed 2 bases at V and 6 bases at J, with 15 bases between. There are 15 residues in the CDR3. CDR1 LGHNA and CDR2 YNFKEQ come from the germline V gene. The chain's CDR3 is CASSQPGTGRDTQYF. CDR3 nucleotide sequence: TGTGCCAGCAGCCAACCTGGGACTGGTAGGGATACGCAGTATTTT.

This clonotype has just a few counts. The chain has TRBV6-1 and TRBJ2-5; 9 bases are shared with TRBD2. The CDR3 covers 16 residues. The trim removed 5 bases at V and 1 base at J, leaving 8 bases unmatched. Germline CDR1 reads MNHNS; CDR2 reads SASEGT. The DNA for the CDR3 is TGTGCCAGCAGTCAGGCCGGGACTAGCAGCCAAGAGACCCAGTACTTC. This codes for CASSQAGTSSQETQYF.

The chain combines TRBV5-6 with TRBJ1-3, with no clear D. Trimming shortened V by 0 bases and J by 0 bases, and 4 bases separated the two germline ends. Germline-derived CDR1 and CDR2 are SGHDT and YYEEEE. The CDR3 has 14 amino acids. The CDR3 bases are TGTGCCAGCAGCTTGGCTGTCTCTGGAAACACCATATATTTT. Translated: CASSLAVSGNTIYF.

The chain carries TRBV7-3 and TRBJ2-3; the D gene is possibly TRBD2 (8 bases). Per germline, CDR1 SGHTA and CDR2 FQGTGA. Trimming removed 7 bases at V and 4 bases at J, with 21 bases between. This CDR3 region has 16 residues. CDR3 nucleotides: TGTGCCAGCACCACAGGGGCGCGGGGGGCCTCAGATACGCAGTATTTT. It codes for CASTTGARGASDTQYF.

At least ten counts were recorded for this clonotype. The V and J genes are TRBV20-1 and TRBJ2-5, with D hard to call. Trimming shortened V by 3 bases and J by 3 bases, and 11 bases separated the two germline ends. In germline, CDR1 is DFQATT, CDR2 SNEGSKA (reference sequence). This CDR3 spans 13 amino acids. The CDR3 reads CSASGQTEETQYF. DNA for the CDR3: TGCAGTGCTAGCGGGCAGACGGAAGAGACCCAGTACTTC.

A few counts support this clonotype. This chain joins TRBV4-1 and TRBJ2-3; D gene uncertain. The germline V and J ends were trimmed by 1 base and 2 bases, with 7 bases remaining between them. Germline CDR1 and CDR2: MGHRA and YSYEKL. The CDR3 runs 14 residues. The CDR3 region has the DNA TGCGCCAGCAGCCAAGTCGACATCACAGATACGCAGTATTTT. Translated, it gives CASSQVDITDTQYF.

This clonotype was seen a few times. This rearrangement joins TRBV7-2 to TRBJ1-2; D uncertain. CDR1 and CDR2 (germline): SGHTA, FQGNSA. The CDR3 loop spans 14 amino acids. V lost 1 base and J lost 11, with 17 bases in between. CDR3 region: CASSLVDRRREYTF. DNA for the CDR3: TGTGCCAGCAGCTTAGTGGATAGGCGTAGGGAGTACACCTTC.

This clonotype was picked up a small number of times. The chain links TRBV6-2 or TRBV6-3 to TRBJ2-7; maybe TRBD1 (5 bases). Germline V gene lookup returns CDR1 MNHEY and CDR2 SVGEGT. There are 13 residues in the CDR3. V gave up 2 bases and J gave up 4 bases, with 9 bases separating them. CDR3 in amino acids: CASSYRQRYEQYF. In DNA form, the CDR3 reads TGTGCCAGCAGTTACCGACAGCGTTACGAGCAGTACTTC.

The rearrangement uses TRBV5-4 and TRBJ2-7; TRBD2 agrees at 8 bases. The CDR3 consists of 15 residues. J was trimmed by 3 bases and V by 4 bases; bases with no gene match: 9. The germline CDR1 and CDR2 sequences are SGHNT and YYREEE (reference sequence). CDR3 bases: TGTGCCAGCAGCCGAGGTAGCGGGGCCGGCTACGAGCAGTACGTC. Translated: CASSRGSGAGYEQYV.

A few counts support this clonotype. This sequence joins TRBV6-1 and TRBJ2-3; possibly TRBD2 for D (8 bases). The CDR3 is 15 residues long. V was clipped by 6 bases and J by 9 bases, with 22 bases between them. Germline values: CDR1 MNHNS, CDR2 SASEGT. The chain's CDR3 is CASSAGQAGGLTQYF. The CDR3 nucleotides read TGTGCCAGCAGCGCTGGACAGGCGGGGGGTTTGACGCAGTATTTT.

This clonotype turned up a few times. The chain links TRBV27 to TRBJ1-5; D is uncertain. Trimming took 5 bases from V and 6 from J, leaving 14 bases between them. The CDR3 consists of 14 residues. From germline, CDR1 is MNHEY and CDR2 SMNVEV (reference sequence). CDR3 region: CASSPSYAGQPQHF. CDR3 DNA sequence: TGTGCCAGCAGTCCCTCGTATGCCGGTCAGCCCCAGCATTTT.

The chain uses TRBV11-2 and TRBJ2-7; D is ambiguous. The CDR3 contains 14 residues. V lost 1 base to trimming and J lost 1 base, with 8 bases between them. The germline V gene encodes CDR1 SGHAT and CDR2 FQNNGV. CDR3 region: CASSLGVSSYEQYF. The CDR3 region has the DNA TGTGCCAGCAGCTTAGGGGTTTCTTCCTACGAGCAGTACTTC.

This clonotype came up many times. This chain connects TRBV7-8 to TRBJ2-1; D remains unclear. This CDR3 is 15 amino acids long. Germline V gene data show CDR1 as SGHVS and CDR2 as FQNEAQ. Trimming left V 5 bases short and J 7 bases short, with 18 bases between. CDR3 region: CASSPGPPLLNEQFF. Written as DNA, the CDR3 is TGTGCCAGCAGCCCCGGACCCCCCCTGTTGAATGAGCAGTTCTTC. The full variable domain, in which reference TRBV7-8 and TRBJ2-1 provide the parts outside the CDR3, is GAGVSQSPRYKVAKRGQDVALRCDPISGHVSLFWYQQALGQGPEFLTYFQNEAQLDKSGLPSDRFFAERPEGSVSTLKIQRTQQEDSAVYLCASSPGPPLLNEQFFGPGTRLTVL.

This clonotype appeared a few times. This chain uses TRBV4-2 with TRBJ2-5; no definite D call. CDR1 and CDR2 (germline): LGHNA, YNFKEQ. V was pared by 3 bases and J by 5 bases, with 10 bases between. The CDR3 runs to 13 residues. In DNA, the CDR3 is TGTGCCAGCAGCCAGTCGCCGGAGGAGACCCAGTACTTC. Its translation: CASSQSPEETQYF.

DNA for the CDR3: TGTGCCAGCAGCTTGACAGCCTCCTACGAGCAGTACTTC. Its translation is CASSLTASYEQYF. The chain couples TRBV11-2 to TRBJ2-7; maybe TRBD1 (5 bases). The CDR3 has 13 residues. The germline V and J ends were trimmed by 3 bases and 0 bases, with 6 bases remaining between them. The germline V gene has CDR1 SGHAT and CDR2 FQNNGV. Using reference TRBV11-2 and TRBJ2-7 for the parts outside the CDR3, the full variable domain is EAGVAQSPRYKIIEKRQSVAFWCNPISGHATLYWYQQILGQGPKLLIQFQNNGVVDDSQLPKDRFSAERLKGVDSTLKIQPAKLEDSAVYLCASSLTASYEQYFGPGTRLTVT.

This clonotype has ten or more counts. V is TRBV5-1 and J is TRBJ2-2, with no clear D. CDR1 is SGHRS and CDR2 is YFSETQ in the germline V gene. The CDR3 runs to 14 residues. Trimming shortened V by 2 bases and J by 7 bases, and 12 bases separated the two germline ends. The CDR3 reads CASSFADPFGELFF. DNA for the CDR3: TGCGCCAGCAGCTTCGCGGACCCGTTCGGGGAGCTGTTTTTT.

This clonotype was seen ten or more times. This chain uses TRBV19 with TRBJ2-7; 8 bases fit TRBD1. V was pared by 2 bases and J by 6 bases, with 6 bases of the junction left unmatched. The CDR3 is 14 residues long. CDR1 is LNHDA and CDR2 is SQIVND in the germline V gene (reference sequence). The CDR3 DNA reads TGTGCCAGTAGTATATCCAGGGGGCCATTCGAGCAGTACGTC. Translation: CASSISRGPFEQYV.

There are a few counts of this clonotype. The rearrangement links TRBV5-1 to TRBJ1-2; tentatively, D is TRBD1 (5 bases). Germline V gene data show CDR1 as SGHRS and CDR2 as YFSETQ. This CDR3 has 14 residues. The V end was cut by 0 bases, the J end by 5 bases, with 11 bases between. The CDR3 sequence: CASSLEGASYGYTF. DNA for the CDR3: TGCGCCAGCAGCTTGGAAGGGGCATCTTATGGCTACACCTTC. The full variable domain, rest sourced from reference TRBV5-1 and TRBJ1-2, is KAGVTQTPRYLIKTRGQQVTLSCSPISGHRSVSWYQQTPGQGLQFLFEYFSETQRNKGNFPGRFSGRQFSNSRSEMNVSTLELGDSALYLCASSLEGASYGYTFGSGTRLTVV.

This clonotype has more than one count but fewer than ten. The rearrangement joins TRBV5-1 to TRBJ1-6; possibly TRBD1 for D (5 bases). The CDR3 covers 15 residues. The V end lost 0 bases, the J end lost 8 bases, and 12 bases lay between the germline ends. Germline V gene sequence: CDR1 SGHRS, CDR2 YFSETQ. CDR3 protein: CASSLAVRADSPLHF. DNA for the CDR3: TGCGCCAGCAGCTTGGCTGTCAGGGCGGATTCACCCCTCCACTTT.

This clonotype was picked up a small number of times. This chain uses TRBV15 with TRBJ2-5; tentative D call: TRBD1 (6 bases). CDR1 is LNHNV, CDR2 YYDKDF, per germline (reference sequence). This CDR3 comprises 16 residues. V was clipped by 6 bases and J by 1 base, with 18 bases between them. The CDR3 region is CATSYDRGHRQETQYF. Here the CDR3 DNA reads TGTGCCACCAGTTATGACCGGGGACATCGCCAAGAGACCCAGTACTTC.

The chain combines TRBV4-3 with TRBJ2-2; 9 bases map to TRBD1. The CDR3 loop spans 17 amino acids. Germline lookup yields CDR1 LGHNA and CDR2 YSLEER. Trimming cost V 2 bases and J 6 bases; bases outside gene matches: 10. Here the CDR3 reads CASSQIFPGQGAGELFF. Written as DNA, the CDR3 is TGCGCCAGCAGCCAAATATTTCCGGGACAGGGAGCCGGGGAGCTGTTTTTT.

This clonotype was seen a few times. This chain joins TRBV9 and TRBJ2-3; 7 positions agree with TRBD2. Trimming removed 3 bases from V and 5 bases from J; junction bases left unmatched: 9. The CDR3 sequence is 15 residues long. The germline V gene has CDR1 SGDLS and CDR2 YYNGEE. CDR3 DNA: TGTGCCAGCAGCGCGGGAGCGGGGCGCCTAGATACGCAGTATTTT. Protein sequence: CASSAGAGRLDTQYF.

This clonotype was recorded a few times. The chain joins TRBV12-3 or TRBV12-4 to TRBJ2-7; 8 nucleotides agree with TRBD2. CDR3 size: 20 residues. The trim removed 4 bases at V and 3 bases at J, leaving 23 bases unmatched. DNA for the CDR3: TGTGCCAGCAGTTGGGCCCGCGGGGGGCTGACGTGGATTAGGGACTACGAGCAGTACTTC. As protein: CASSWARGGLTWIRDYEQYF.

V usage is TRBV5-8 and J usage is TRBJ2-7; no reliable D call. With 0 bases removed from V and 3 bases from J, the gap between germline ends came to 19 bases. The germline V gene encodes CDR1 SGHTS and CDR2 YDEGEE. This CDR3 comprises 17 residues. Here the CDR3 DNA reads TGTGCCAGCAGCTTGGCCTATCTCGTTTCCCCCCTCTACGAGCAGTACTTC. The encoded protein is CASSLAYLVSPLYEQYF.